The clone carrying this T cell receptor beta chain was seen more than once but under ten times. Assay used: immunoSEQ multiplex PCR; TCRdb lists only in-frame clones, some missing. The sample carries fewer than 650,000 clones, around 76% recorded once. The CDR3 is 18 residues long. Germline CDR1 reads SGHTA; CDR2 reads FQGNSA. V dropped 1 base and J dropped 8 bases, with 24 bases sitting between them. These data belong to a study of shared clonotypes between healthy human individuals. The rearrangement links TRBV7-2 to TRBJ2-4, with D possibly being TRBD2 (6 bases). The sample taken for sequencing was PBMCs. The TCR sequence derives from a woman between 40 and 55 years old in good health. Some clones in this sample may be carry-over from other donors' samples. CDR3 sequence: CASSLEFGGGTKGDIQYF. The DNA for the CDR3 is TGTGCCAGCAGCTTAGAGTTTGGGGGAGGTACAAAAGGGGACATTCAGTACTTC.